A single sample is the source of the 30 T cell receptor beta chains below, sequenced in a study of regulatory T cells in long-lasting Graves disease. This sample's time point: persistent/refractory GD, antithyroid drugs over 5 years with positive TRAb. PBMC RNA was the source of the TCR library. The TCR beta library used iRepertoire HTBI primers with Arm-PCR amplification of CDR3. TCRdb redid the calling of the multiplex PCR reads with MiXCR, one entry per CDR3 protein. The table lists about 430,000 distinct CDR3 sequences, over 20% of them singletons. The material was peripheral blood mononuclear cells (PBMCs), obtained when the disease was refractory, from a patient treated with antithyroid drugs. These receptors were collected from a female donor with Graves disease.

The chain carries TRBV4-1 and TRBJ2-6; 9 positions agree with TRBD1. V dropped 1 base and J dropped 1; count of bases not matched to a gene: 5. In germline, CDR1 is MGHRA, CDR2 YSYEKL. The CDR3 is 18 residues long. This CDR3 is CASSQAGTGISGANVLTF. The CDR3 DNA reads TGCGCCAGCAGCCAAGCCGGGACAGGGATATCTGGGGCCAACGTCCTGACTTTC.

The chain recombines TRBV20-1 with TRBJ2-3, with D unresolved. Germline V CDR1 and CDR2: DFQATT, SNEGSKA (reference sequence). The CDR3 spans 14 residues. V lost 0 bases and J 3 bases, leaving 10 bases between the germline ends. Here the CDR3 reads CSARDSALTDTQYF. The DNA of the CDR3 is TGCAGTGCTAGAGATTCGGCCTTAACAGATACGCAGTATTTT.

The sample holds a few counts of this clonotype. This chain connects TRBV9 to TRBJ2-5; the D is unclear. V was clipped by 4 bases and J by 5 bases, with 9 bases between them. The CDR3 sequence is 12 residues long. CDR1 SGDLS and CDR2 YYNGEE come from the germline V gene. CDR3 coding DNA: TGTGCCAGCAGCAGTATCGAGGAGACCCAGTACTTC. It specifies CASSSIEETQYF.

This clonotype was recorded at least ten times. The J gene is TRBJ1-5, the V gene TRBV28; no clear D gene. Germline V gene sequence: CDR1 MDHEN, CDR2 SYDVKM. V lost 7 bases, J lost 2 bases, and 18 bases lay in between. CDR3 size: 16 residues. The CDR3 here is CASNGGPPRRNQPQHF. Here the CDR3 DNA reads TGTGCCAGCAATGGCGGACCCCCGAGGCGCAATCAGCCCCAGCATTTT.

This chain links TRBV29-1 with TRBJ2-2, with D perhaps matching TRBD2 (6 bases). Trimming stripped 4 bases from V and 4 bases from J, with 19 bases between. Germline CDR1 reads SQVTM; CDR2 reads ANQGSEA. The CDR3 is 16 amino acids. The CDR3, as DNA: TGCAGCGTTGCTGCGAATGGAGGGCTGGGCACCGGGGAGCTGTTTTTT. Encoded protein: CSVAANGGLGTGELFF.

This clonotype was detected ten times or more. The chain joins TRBV27 to TRBJ1-2; D remains ambiguous. The CDR3 runs 13 residues. The V end lost 2 bases, the J end lost 2 bases, and 6 bases lay between the germline ends. The germline V gene encodes CDR1 MNHEY and CDR2 SMNVEV (reference sequence). Here the CDR3 reads CASSLNGNYGYTF. The CDR3 region has the DNA TGTGCCAGCAGTTTAAACGGGAACTATGGCTACACCTTC.

V and J are TRBV2 and TRBJ2-3; D is possibly TRBD2 (5 bases). Germline V gene lookup returns CDR1 SNHLY and CDR2 FYNNEI. The CDR3 runs 14 residues. Deletions cut 7 bases from V and 4 bases from J, with 15 bases between. CDR3 nucleotides: TGTGCCAGCACGACCCGGGGAAGCGCAGATACGCAGTATTTT. The encoded protein is CASTTRGSADTQYF.

There are a few counts of this clonotype. The chain couples TRBV27 to TRBJ2-7, with D perhaps assigned TRBD1 or TRBD2 (5 bases each). Trimming took 6 bases from V and 4 from J, leaving 16 bases between them. The CDR3 runs 14 residues. Germline CDR1 and CDR2: MNHEY and SMNVEV (reference sequence). Here the CDR3 reads CASSTGTPKYEQYF. CDR3 coding DNA: TGTGCCAGCAGCACCGGGACCCCAAAGTACGAGCAGTACTTC.

The V gene is TRBV25-1, the J gene TRBJ2-2; tentative D call: TRBD1 (6 bases). The germline CDR1 and CDR2 sequences are MGHDK and SYGVNS. The CDR3 contains 13 residues. Trimming removed 7 bases from V and 7 bases from J, with 13 bases in between. The CDR3 DNA reads TGTGCCAGCACCCCGCAGGGGAACGGGGAGCTGTTTTTT. Amino acids: CASTPQGNGELFF.

This clonotype was observed many times. The chain joins TRBV28 to TRBJ2-7; D unresolved. The CDR3 totals 10 residues. V lost 6 bases and J 7 bases, leaving 7 bases between the germline ends. Germline assignment: CDR1 MDHEN and CDR2 SYDVKM. This CDR3 reads CASSSEEQYF. The DNA for the CDR3 is TGTGCCAGCAGCTCCGAAGAGCAGTACTTC.

The rearrangement links TRBV20-1 to TRBJ2-7; 8 nucleotides match TRBD2. V was pared by 6 bases and J by 6 bases, with 16 bases of the junction left unmatched. Germline loops: CDR1 DFQATT, CDR2 SNEGSKA (reference sequence). The CDR3 extends over 15 amino acids. The CDR3 DNA reads as TGCAGTGCCCCCTTCTACAGCGGGAGTATTTTCGAGCAGTACTTC. Its protein product is CSAPFYSGSIFEQYF.

This clonotype was recorded at least ten times. The J gene is TRBJ2-2, the V gene TRBV5-1; 9 nucleotides line up with TRBD1. Germline trimming cut 0 bases from V and 4 bases from J; bases unmatched to any gene: 4. The CDR3 spans 16 residues. Germline V gene sequence: CDR1 SGHRS, CDR2 YFSETQ. CDR3 sequence reads: CASSLDGTGLTGELFF. For the CDR3, the DNA is TGCGCCAGCAGCTTGGATGGGACAGGGCTCACCGGGGAGCTGTTTTTT.

This clonotype has more than one count but fewer than ten. The genes are TRBV5-5 and TRBJ1-1; 10 bases are a match to TRBD1. Germline CDR1 and CDR2: SGHKS and YYEKEE (reference sequence). The CDR3 contains 16 residues. The V and J ends lost 4 bases and 4 bases, in that order; junction bases with no gene match: 10. In nucleotides, the CDR3 is TGTGCCAGCAGCCCAGGACCGGGACAGGGGAGCACTGAAGCTTTCTTT. Its protein is CASSPGPGQGSTEAFF.

This rearrangement joins TRBV5-1 to TRBJ2-3, with D possibly called TRBD1 or TRBD2 (5 bases each). Germline V gene data show CDR1 as SGHRS and CDR2 as YFSETQ. This CDR3 has 16 amino acids. Trimming shortened V by 4 bases and J by 4 bases, and 19 bases separated the two germline ends. This chain's CDR3 is CASSATVEGLADTQYF. CDR3 in DNA: TGCGCCAGCAGCGCCACAGTAGAGGGGTTGGCAGATACGCAGTATTTT.

This clonotype was counted many times. The rearrangement joins TRBV10-3 to TRBJ2-7; perhaps D is TRBD1 or TRBD2 (5 bases each). The germline V gene encodes CDR1 ENHRY and CDR2 SYGVKD. Trimming took 5 bases from V and 9 from J, leaving 23 bases between them. The CDR3 runs to 15 residues. This CDR3 reads CAISSGSGPDLRQYF. The CDR3 coding sequence is TGTGCCATCAGTTCAGGGTCGGGACCAGACCTCCGGCAGTACTTC.

The V and J genes are TRBV2 and TRBJ2-5, with 7 positions matching TRBD2. V lost 7 bases and J lost 1; bases outside the gene matches: 9. This CDR3 region has 15 residues. Germline V gives CDR1 SNHLY, CDR2 FYNNEI. In nucleotides, the CDR3 is TGTGCCAGCACGAAGCGGGGAATCCCCCAAGAGACCCAGTACTTC. It yields the protein CASTKRGIPQETQYF.

This rearrangement joins TRBV7-3 to TRBJ1-1; D not resolved. Germline loops: CDR1 SGHTA, CDR2 FQGTGA. This CDR3 has 14 amino acids. Trimming stripped 2 bases from V and 4 bases from J, with 11 bases between. The CDR3: CASSLRGIFTEAFF. As DNA, the CDR3 is TGTGCCAGCAGCTTACGAGGGATTTTCACTGAAGCTTTCTTT.

This clonotype has more than one count but fewer than ten. This sequence joins TRBV10-3 and TRBJ2-7, with D hard to call. The CDR3 has 10 amino acids. Trimming stripped 10 bases from V and 3 bases from J, with 7 bases between. CDR1 and CDR2 from the germline V gene are ENHRY and SYGVKD. CDR3 coding DNA: TGTGCCAGAGGTCACTACGAGCAGTACTTC. Protein sequence: CARGHYEQYF.

On this clonotype itself: A junction end diverges from the germline sequence, so it may reflect a read error. V and J are TRBV6-1 and TRBJ2-7; 7 nucleotides agree with TRBD2. The CDR3 totals 15 residues. Looked up from germline, CDR1 is MNHNS and CDR2 is SASEGT. The CDR3 region has the DNA TGTGCCAGCAGTGAAACTAGCGCGACTGCCTACGGGCAGTACTTC. This translates into CASSETSATAYGQYF.

This clonotype was seen at least ten times. This chain joins TRBV7-8 and TRBJ2-5; TRBD2 agrees at 7 bases. Germline trimming cut 3 bases from V and 2 bases from J; bases unmatched to any gene: 12. The CDR3 is made up of 17 amino acids. CDR1 and CDR2 (germline): SGHVS, FQNEAQ. CDR3 DNA sequence: TGTGCCAGCAGCTTTTGGGACTACTCCCAGGGACAAGAGACCCAGTACTTC. It codes for CASSFWDYSQGQETQYF.

This clonotype turned up a few times. This chain connects TRBV11-2 to TRBJ2-5; no firm D call. CDR1 and CDR2 from the germline V gene are SGHAT and FQNNGV. The CDR3 is made up of 12 amino acids. The V end was cut by 0 bases, the J end by 6 bases, with 5 bases between. CDR3 protein: CASSLDRKTQYF. The DNA of the CDR3 is TGTGCCAGCAGCTTAGATCGGAAGACCCAGTACTTC.

This clonotype was counted many times. The V and J genes are TRBV2 and TRBJ1-4, with 8 positions matching TRBD1. With V trimmed by 8 bases and J by 3 bases, 11 bases remained unmatched. Germline V CDR1 and CDR2: SNHLY, FYNNEI. The CDR3 runs to 16 residues. CDR3 loop: CASGAIRTGPNEKLFF. DNA for the CDR3: TGTGCCAGCGGCGCTATCCGGACAGGGCCTAATGAAAAACTGTTTTTT.

Ten or more counts support this clonotype. V usage is TRBV28 and J usage is TRBJ2-7, with 9 nucleotides matching TRBD2. V lost 6 bases, J lost 1 base, and 7 bases stayed unmatched. Per the germline V gene, CDR1 is MDHEN and CDR2 is SYDVKM. The CDR3 covers 15 residues. The DNA for the CDR3 is TGTGCCAGCAGCTTAGCGGGGGCTGGGTCCTACGAGCAGTACTTC. The encoded protein is CASSLAGAGSYEQYF.

The rearrangement uses TRBV19 and TRBJ1-3; 7 bases map to TRBD1. The germline V gene encodes CDR1 LNHDA and CDR2 SQIVND (reference sequence). Germline trimming cut 3 bases from V and 2 bases from J; bases unmatched to any gene: 1. The CDR3 totals 14 residues. CDR3 sequence: CASSMTGTGNTIYF. The CDR3 region has the DNA TGTGCCAGTAGTATGACAGGGACTGGAAACACCATATATTTT. The full variable domain, in which reference TRBV19 and TRBJ1-3 provide the parts outside the CDR3, is DGGITQSPKYLFRKEGQNVTLSCEQNLNHDAMYWYRQDPGQGLRLIYYSQIVNDFQKGDIAEGYSVSREKKESFPLTVTSAQKNPTAFYLCASSMTGTGNTIYFGEGSWLTVV.

This clonotype turned up a few times. The V call is TRBV5-6, the J call TRBJ2-7, with TRBD1 matching 9 bases. After removal of 4 bases from V and 5 bases from J, the junction contained 7 bases not matched to a gene. Germline loops: CDR1 SGHDT, CDR2 YYEEEE. This CDR3 contains 14 residues. The CDR3 spells CASSHYRGPHEQYF. For the CDR3, the DNA is TGTGCCAGCAGCCACTACAGGGGGCCACACGAGCAGTACTTC.

This clonotype has ten or more counts. The chain joins TRBV5-1 to TRBJ2-2; 9 bases line up with TRBD1. This CDR3 region has 16 residues. Germline V gives CDR1 SGHRS, CDR2 YFSETQ. V dropped 2 bases and J dropped 3; count of bases not matched to a gene: 5. In DNA form, the CDR3 reads TGCGCCAGCAGCTTAACGGGACAGGGTTACACCGGGGAGCTGTTTTTT. Protein product: CASSLTGQGYTGELFF.

The CDR3, as DNA: TGTGCCAGCAGCCAAGTATTCCAAGGAGGCTATGGCTACACCTTC. It yields the protein CASSQVFQGGYGYTF. The chain joins TRBV14 to TRBJ1-2; no definite D call. The CDR3 consists of 15 residues. Germline values: CDR1 SGHDN, CDR2 FVKESK. V was clipped by 1 base and J by 4 bases, with 13 bases between them.

Note on this clonotype: One junction end disagrees with the germline gene, perhaps due to a read error. The rearrangement links TRBV19 to TRBJ1-1; 7 nucleotides align to TRBD1. CDR3 length: 13 amino acids. Per germline, CDR1 LNHDA and CDR2 SQIVND (reference sequence). The CDR3 region has the DNA TGTGCCAGTAGATTGACAGGGAGTACTGAAGCTCTCTTT. It translates to CASRLTGSTEALF.

This clonotype was counted between two and nine times. Possible read error: a much larger clone is one base away. The chain couples TRBV6-1 to TRBJ2-7, with 8 bases matching TRBD1. J lost 3 bases, V lost 6 bases, and 4 bases had no gene match. This CDR3 is built from 13 residues. Germline V gives CDR1 MNHNS, CDR2 SASEGT. The CDR3 spells CASREDRVYEQYF. In DNA form, the CDR3 reads TGTGCCAGCAGGGAGGACAGGGTCTACGAGCAGTACTTC.

The table lists this clonotype with many counts. The gene calls are TRBV3-1 and TRBJ1-2, with a weak D call TRBD1 (5 bases). The germline V gene encodes CDR1 LGHDT and CDR2 YNNKEL (reference sequence). Trimming took 4 bases from V and 5 from J, leaving 14 bases between them. This CDR3 comprises 14 residues. The CDR3 sequence: CASSPPGRAYGYTF. The CDR3 DNA reads TGTGCCAGCAGCCCCCCAGGCAGGGCTTATGGCTACACCTTC.